The 13 T cell receptor beta chains listed next were all sequenced from one sample in a study of blood T cell repertoires in COVID-19. Sequencing was performed with immunoSEQ multiplex PCR; in TCRdb, only in-frame clones are kept and a portion is missing. Here the sample spans approximately 100,000 clones, roughly 84% being singletons. Sequenced material: peripheral blood. The source of these receptors is a woman aged 45-65 years with acute or convalescent COVID-19.

This rearrangement joins TRBV6-5 to TRBJ2-1; perhaps TRBD2 as D (5 bases). The germline V gene has CDR1 MNHEY and CDR2 SVGAGI. CDR3 length: 13 residues. Trimming removed 2 bases at V and 4 bases at J, with 6 bases between. The CDR3 protein is CASSYGGYNEQFF. In DNA, the CDR3 is TGTGCCAGCAGTTACGGCGGGTACAATGAGCAGTTCTTC.

The chain employs TRBV6-1 and TRBJ2-2; the match to TRBD2 covers 8 bases. CDR3 length equals 18 residues. The J segment lost 6 bases and the V segment lost 2 bases, leaving 14 bases of the junction unmatched. Germline assignment: CDR1 MNHNS and CDR2 SASEGT. The DNA for the CDR3 is TGTGCCAGCAGTGAAACCAACGGACTAGCCCAGGGTGCCGGGGAGCTGTTTTTT. It is translated as CASSETNGLAQGAGELFF.

The chain employs TRBV7-6 and TRBJ1-1; D is undetermined. V lost 6 bases, J lost 4 bases, and 15 bases lay in between. The CDR3 consists of 14 residues. Germline V CDR1 and CDR2: SGHVS, FNYEAQ. CDR3 in DNA: TGTGCCAGCAGGGACGGTAGCGAAGCCACTGAAGCTTTCTTT. Its translation: CASRDGSEATEAFF. Based on the CDR3 plus reference TRBV7-6 and TRBJ1-1, the full variable domain is GAGVSQSPRYKVTKRGQDVALRCDPISGHVSLYWYRQALGQGPEFLTYFNYEAQQDKSGLPNDRFSAERPEGSISTLTIQRTEQRDSAMYRCASRDGSEATEAFFGQGTRLTVV.

This clone was detected only a few times. This chain's CDR3 is CASSQHEQGTGNTIYF. CDR3 bases: TGCGCCAGCAGCCAACATGAACAGGGAACTGGAAACACCATATATTTT. This sequence joins TRBV4-1 and TRBJ1-3; D might be TRBD1 (6 bases). Trimming removed 2 bases at V and 2 bases at J, with 13 bases between. Germline V CDR1 and CDR2: MGHRA, YSYEKL. The CDR3 is made up of 16 amino acids.

This clone was counted only a few times. This sequence joins TRBV3-1 (or the pseudogene TRBV3-2) and TRBJ1-3; TRBD1 aligns across 7 bases. The length of the CDR3 is 14 residues. The trim removed 0 bases at V and 4 bases at J, leaving 0 bases unmatched. Germline CDR1 and CDR2: LGHDT and YNNKEL (reference sequence). The CDR3 here is CASSQEGGGNTIYF. The CDR3 nucleotides are TGTGCCAGCAGCCAAGAAGGGGGCGGAAACACCATATATTTT.

The rearrangement uses TRBV15 and TRBJ2-3; D gene unclear. With 5 bases removed from V and 2 bases from J, the gap between germline ends came to 11 bases. The germline CDR1 and CDR2 sequences are LNHNV and YYDKDF (reference sequence). The CDR3 runs to 14 residues. In DNA, the CDR3 is TGTGCCACCAGCGGGCTCCCTCCCACAGATACGCAGTATTTT. Amino acids: CATSGLPPTDTQYF.

The chain is built from TRBV14 and TRBJ1-1; D is perhaps TRBD1 (5 bases). CDR3 length: 14 residues. Germline V lookup: CDR1 SGHDN, CDR2 FVKESK. The germline V and J ends were trimmed by 2 bases and 0 bases, with 7 bases remaining between them. CDR3 amino acids: CASSQTGMNTEAFF. CDR3 nucleotides: TGTGCCAGCAGCCAAACAGGCATGAACACTGAAGCTTTCTTT.

This sequence joins TRBV9 and TRBJ1-6; 8 positions match TRBD1. CDR1 is SGDLS, CDR2 YYNGEE, per germline. The CDR3 spans 14 residues. J lost 10 bases, V lost 3 bases, and 6 bases had no gene match. The CDR3 coding sequence is TGTGCCAGCAGCGCAGCAGGGGGCTCGTCACCCCTCCACTTT. Translated: CASSAAGGSSPLHF.

A remark on this clone: The same CDR3 also results from other DNA sequences found in this sample. The chain has TRBV28 and TRBJ1-2; 9 bases fit TRBD1. Trimming took 5 bases from V and 6 from J; bases not matched to a gene: 19. The CDR3 sequence is 18 residues long. Germline loops: CDR1 MDHEN, CDR2 SYDVKM. The CDR3 sequence is CASSEPFRSGTGTNGYTF. CDR3 sequence (DNA): TGTGCCAGCAGTGAGCCCTTTCGTAGTGGGACAGGGACCAATGGCTACACCTTC.

This clone was picked up one time. The chain links TRBV6-5 to TRBJ1-5; 8 bases fit TRBD1. The germline gives CDR1 MNHEY, CDR2 SVGAGI. The CDR3 is 16 amino acids. V was clipped by 4 bases and J by 0 bases; unmatched bases: 5. The CDR3 loop reads CASSSTGALSNQPQHF. The CDR3 nucleotides read TGTGCCAGCAGTTCGACAGGGGCCCTTAGCAATCAGCCCCAGCATTTT.

CDR3 sequence (DNA): TGTGCCAGCAGTTACGACCGGCTACGGGGTGAAAAACTGTTTTTT. It is translated as CASSYDRLRGEKLFF. The rearrangement uses TRBV6-6 and TRBJ1-4; D is unclear. V lost 2 bases and J lost 7, with 14 bases in between. Per the germline V gene, CDR1 is MNHNY and CDR2 is SVGAGI (reference sequence). The CDR3 contains 15 residues.

The J gene is TRBJ1-1, the V gene TRBV3-1 (or the pseudogene TRBV3-2); 8 nucleotides line up with TRBD1. The germline V gene has CDR1 LGHDT and CDR2 YNNKEL (reference sequence). The V gene end was trimmed by 3 bases and the J gene end by 10 bases; junction bases not matched to a gene: 13. The CDR3 is made up of 15 amino acids. CDR3 sequence reads: CASSHRGQGRVGAFF. The DNA of the CDR3 is TGTGCCAGCAGCCATAGAGGACAGGGAAGGGTGGGAGCTTTCTTT.

The chain links TRBV12-3 or TRBV12-4 to TRBJ1-1; 9 bases map to TRBD1. This CDR3 is 13 amino acids long. V gave up 6 bases and J gave up 5 bases; unmatched junction bases: 4. The CDR3 protein is CASRTGGWTEAFF. CDR3 DNA sequence: TGTGCCAGCAGGACAGGGGGATGGACTGAAGCTTTCTTT.